The clone carrying this T cell receptor beta chain has at least ten counts. Its target is not known. V lost 3 bases, J lost 5 bases, and 4 bases lay in between. This CDR3 is built from 11 residues. These data belong to a study of tumor-infiltrating lymphocytes in primary liver carcinoma. Notes on the study in general: Tumor top-250-clone fractions significantly exceeded those of blood (p = 0.039).

Total RNA and DNA came together from around 20-30 mg of bulk tissue without cell sorting. Those sampled were patients whose primary liver carcinoma was treated by surgical resection. Uniformly, tumor samples exhibited a viable tumor cell fraction exceeding 90%. With approximately 470 ng total RNA as template and a constant-region primer, TCR beta cDNA was made. Three nested multiplex PCR rounds of slightly modified ARM-PCR generated TCR beta libraries. The study ran its first two PCR rounds for nine to ten cycles each, using TRBV1-TRBV30 forward primers and a C-beta reverse primer. MiXCR was run by TCRdb on the multiplex PCR reads, yielding one entry per CDR3 protein. Among around 81,000 distinct CDR3 sequences listed, about two thirds were seen once.

The V call is TRBV12-3 or TRBV12-4, the J call TRBJ2-5; D remains ambiguous. The source is an older woman with primary liver carcinoma and hepatitis B virus infection. Sequenced material: liver tumor tissue from sampling region 4. Specified subset: tumor region T4, right-lateral pole. This chain's CDR3 is CASSFYETQYF. The CDR3 DNA follows: TGTGCCAGCAGTTTCTACGAGACCCAGTACTTC.